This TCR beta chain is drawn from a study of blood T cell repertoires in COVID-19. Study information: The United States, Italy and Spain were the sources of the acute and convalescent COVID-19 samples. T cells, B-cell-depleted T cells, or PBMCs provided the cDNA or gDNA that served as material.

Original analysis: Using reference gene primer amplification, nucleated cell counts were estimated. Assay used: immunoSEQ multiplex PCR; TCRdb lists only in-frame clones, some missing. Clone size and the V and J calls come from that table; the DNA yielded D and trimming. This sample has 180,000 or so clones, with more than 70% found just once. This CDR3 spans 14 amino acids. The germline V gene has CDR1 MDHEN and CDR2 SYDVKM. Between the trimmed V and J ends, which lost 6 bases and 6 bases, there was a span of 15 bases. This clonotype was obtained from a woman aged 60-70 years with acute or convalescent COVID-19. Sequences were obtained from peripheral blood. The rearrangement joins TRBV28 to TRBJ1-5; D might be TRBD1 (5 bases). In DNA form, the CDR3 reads TGTGCCAGCAGACCGGGGGGGGGTGGTCAGCCCCAGCATTTT. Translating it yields CASRPGGGGQPQHF.